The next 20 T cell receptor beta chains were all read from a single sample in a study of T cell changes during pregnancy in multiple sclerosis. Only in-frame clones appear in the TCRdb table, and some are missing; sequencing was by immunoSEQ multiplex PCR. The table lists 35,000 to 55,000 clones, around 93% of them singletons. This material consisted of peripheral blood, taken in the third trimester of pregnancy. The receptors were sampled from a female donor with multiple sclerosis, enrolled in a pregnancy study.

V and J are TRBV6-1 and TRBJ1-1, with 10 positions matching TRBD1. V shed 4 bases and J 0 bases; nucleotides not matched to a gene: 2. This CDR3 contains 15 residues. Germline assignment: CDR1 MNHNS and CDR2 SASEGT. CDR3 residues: CASSVDRGLNTEAFF. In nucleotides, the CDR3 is TGTGCCAGCAGTGTAGACAGGGGGCTGAACACTGAAGCTTTCTTT.

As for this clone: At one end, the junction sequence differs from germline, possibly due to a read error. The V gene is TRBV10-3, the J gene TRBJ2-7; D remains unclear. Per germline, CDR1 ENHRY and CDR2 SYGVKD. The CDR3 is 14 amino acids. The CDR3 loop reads CAIGDTHGAYEQYF. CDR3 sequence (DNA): TGTGCCATCGGTGATACACACGGAGCCTACGAGCAGTACTTC.

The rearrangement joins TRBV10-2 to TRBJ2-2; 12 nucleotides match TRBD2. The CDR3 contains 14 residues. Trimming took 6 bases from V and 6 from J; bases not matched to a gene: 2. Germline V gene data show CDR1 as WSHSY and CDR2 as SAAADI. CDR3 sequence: CASRTSGSSGELFF. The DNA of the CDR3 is TGCGCCAGCAGGACTAGCGGGAGTTCCGGGGAGCTGTTTTTT.

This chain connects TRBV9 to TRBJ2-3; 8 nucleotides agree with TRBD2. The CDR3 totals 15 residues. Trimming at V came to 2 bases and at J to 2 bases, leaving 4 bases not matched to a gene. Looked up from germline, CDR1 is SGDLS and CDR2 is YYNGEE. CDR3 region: CASSVTSGPTDTQYF. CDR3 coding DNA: TGTGCCAGCAGCGTCACTAGCGGCCCCACAGATACGCAGTATTTT.

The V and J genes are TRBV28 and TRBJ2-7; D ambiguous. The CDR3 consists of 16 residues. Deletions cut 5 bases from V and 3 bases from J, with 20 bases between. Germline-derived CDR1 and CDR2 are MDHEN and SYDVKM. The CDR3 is CASSRYTTNPDYEQYF. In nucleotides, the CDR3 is TGTGCCAGCAGTCGCTACACGACAAACCCCGACTACGAGCAGTACTTC. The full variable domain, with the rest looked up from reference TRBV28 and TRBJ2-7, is DVKVTQSSRYLVKRTGEKVFLECVQDMDHENMFWYRQDPGLGLRLIYFSYDVKMKEKGDIPEGYSVSREKKERFSLILESASTNQTSMYLCASSRYTTNPDYEQYFGPGTRLTVT.

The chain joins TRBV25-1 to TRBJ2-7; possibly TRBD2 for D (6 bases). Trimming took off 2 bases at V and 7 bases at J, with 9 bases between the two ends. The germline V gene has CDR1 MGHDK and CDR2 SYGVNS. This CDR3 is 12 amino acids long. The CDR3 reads CASSEEAGEQYF. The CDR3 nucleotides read TGTGCCAGCAGTGAAGAGGCGGGAGAGCAGTACTTC.

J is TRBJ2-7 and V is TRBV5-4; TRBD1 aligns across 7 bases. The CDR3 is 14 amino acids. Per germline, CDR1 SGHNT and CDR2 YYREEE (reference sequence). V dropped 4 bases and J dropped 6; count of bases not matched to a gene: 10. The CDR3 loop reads CASSIGQAQVEQYF. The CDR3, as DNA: TGTGCCAGCAGCATCGGACAGGCCCAGGTCGAGCAGTACTTC. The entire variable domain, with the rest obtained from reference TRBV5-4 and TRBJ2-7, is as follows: ETGVTQSPTHLIKTRGQQVTLRCSSQSGHNTVSWYQQALGQGPQFIFQYYREEENGRGNFPPRFSGLQFPNYSSELNVNALELDDSALYLCASSIGQAQVEQYFGPGTRLTVT.

CDR3 nucleotide sequence: TGTGCCAGTAGTATATCAGGAAACACCATATATTTT. It translates to CASSISGNTIYF. This sequence joins TRBV19 and TRBJ1-3; no definite D call. CDR3 length: 12 residues. Germline CDR1 reads LNHDA; CDR2 reads SQIVND (reference sequence). Trimming cost V 2 bases and J 4 bases, with 3 bases left between them.

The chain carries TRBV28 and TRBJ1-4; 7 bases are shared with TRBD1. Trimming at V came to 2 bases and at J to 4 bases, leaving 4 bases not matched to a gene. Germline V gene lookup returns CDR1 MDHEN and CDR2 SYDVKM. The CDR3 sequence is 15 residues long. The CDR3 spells CASSLPGQNNEKLFF. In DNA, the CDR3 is TGTGCCAGCAGTTTACCGGGACAGAATAATGAAAAACTGTTTTTT.

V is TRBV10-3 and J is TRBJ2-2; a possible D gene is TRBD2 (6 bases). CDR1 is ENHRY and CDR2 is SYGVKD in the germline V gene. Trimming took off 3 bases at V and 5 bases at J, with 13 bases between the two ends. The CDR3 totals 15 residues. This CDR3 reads CAISEGGARTGELFF. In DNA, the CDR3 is TGTGCCATCAGTGAAGGAGGGGCACGAACCGGGGAGCTGTTTTTT.

The CDR3 loop is CASSRGTWTGYGYTF. The DNA of the CDR3 is TGTGCCAGCAGCAGAGGGACATGGACCGGCTATGGCTACACCTTC. The chain employs TRBV13 and TRBJ1-2; possibly TRBD1 for D (6 bases). CDR1 and CDR2 (germline): PRHDT, FYEKMQ (reference sequence). The CDR3 has 15 residues. V shed 5 bases and J shed 4 bases, with 17 bases lying between them.

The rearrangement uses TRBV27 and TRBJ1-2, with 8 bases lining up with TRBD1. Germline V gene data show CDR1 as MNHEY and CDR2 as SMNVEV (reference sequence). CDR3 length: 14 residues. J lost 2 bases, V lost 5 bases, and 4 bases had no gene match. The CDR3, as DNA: TGTGCCAGCAGTCCTTGGACAGGGAACTATGGCTACACCTTC. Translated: CASSPWTGNYGYTF.

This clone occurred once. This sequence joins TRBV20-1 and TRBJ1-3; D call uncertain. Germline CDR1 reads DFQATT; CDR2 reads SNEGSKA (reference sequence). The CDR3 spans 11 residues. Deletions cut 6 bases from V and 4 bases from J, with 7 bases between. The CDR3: CSAEVGNTIYF. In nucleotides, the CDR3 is TGCAGTGCGGAGGTGGGAAACACCATATATTTT.

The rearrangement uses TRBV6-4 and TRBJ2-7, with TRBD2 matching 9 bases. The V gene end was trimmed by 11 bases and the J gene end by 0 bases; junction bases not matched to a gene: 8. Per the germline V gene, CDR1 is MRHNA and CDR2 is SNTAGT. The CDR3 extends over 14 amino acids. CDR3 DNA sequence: TGTGCCCCCCGACTAGCGGTGTACTCCTACGAGCAGTACTTC. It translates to CAPRLAVYSYEQYF.

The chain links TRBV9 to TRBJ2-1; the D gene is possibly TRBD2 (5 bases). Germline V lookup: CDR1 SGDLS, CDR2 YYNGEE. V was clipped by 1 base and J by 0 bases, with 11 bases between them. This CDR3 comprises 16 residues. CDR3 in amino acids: CASSVLMGSSYNEQFF. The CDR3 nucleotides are TGTGCCAGCAGCGTATTGATGGGGAGCTCCTACAATGAGCAGTTCTTC.

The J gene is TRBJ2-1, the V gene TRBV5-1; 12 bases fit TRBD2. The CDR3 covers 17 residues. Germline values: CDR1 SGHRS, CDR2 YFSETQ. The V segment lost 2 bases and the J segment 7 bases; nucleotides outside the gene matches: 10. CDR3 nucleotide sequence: TGCGCCAGCAGCTTTCGACTAGCGGGAGAAAACTTAAATGAGCAGTTCTTC. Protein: CASSFRLAGENLNEQFF.

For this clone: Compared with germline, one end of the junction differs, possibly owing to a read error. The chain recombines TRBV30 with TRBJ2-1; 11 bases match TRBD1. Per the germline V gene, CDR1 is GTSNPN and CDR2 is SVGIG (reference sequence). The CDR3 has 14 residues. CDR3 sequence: CAWTGTGGYNEQLF. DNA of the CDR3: TGTGCCTGGACTGGGACAGGGGGTTACAATGAGCAGCTCTTC.

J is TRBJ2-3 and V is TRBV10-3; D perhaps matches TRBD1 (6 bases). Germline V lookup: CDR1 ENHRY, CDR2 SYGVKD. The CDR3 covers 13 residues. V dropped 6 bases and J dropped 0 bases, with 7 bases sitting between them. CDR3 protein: CAIRDSSTDTQYF. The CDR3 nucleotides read TGTGCCATCAGGGACAGTAGCACAGATACGCAGTATTTT.

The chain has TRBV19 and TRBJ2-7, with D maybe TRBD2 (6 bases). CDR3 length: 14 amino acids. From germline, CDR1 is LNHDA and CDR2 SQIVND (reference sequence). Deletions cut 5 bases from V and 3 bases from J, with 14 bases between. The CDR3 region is CASSASGGNYEQYF. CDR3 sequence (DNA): TGTGCCAGTAGTGCGTCTGGCGGGAACTACGAGCAGTACTTC.

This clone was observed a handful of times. CDR3 sequence (DNA): TGCAGCGTTTCCCAACGCGGCAACACTGAAGCTTTCTTT. Translation: CSVSQRGNTEAFF. This chain uses TRBV29-1 with TRBJ1-1; no firm D call. The ends were cut back, 5 bases at V and 2 bases at J, with 12 bases in the middle. The CDR3 contains 13 residues. The germline CDR1 and CDR2 sequences are SQVTM and ANQGSEA.